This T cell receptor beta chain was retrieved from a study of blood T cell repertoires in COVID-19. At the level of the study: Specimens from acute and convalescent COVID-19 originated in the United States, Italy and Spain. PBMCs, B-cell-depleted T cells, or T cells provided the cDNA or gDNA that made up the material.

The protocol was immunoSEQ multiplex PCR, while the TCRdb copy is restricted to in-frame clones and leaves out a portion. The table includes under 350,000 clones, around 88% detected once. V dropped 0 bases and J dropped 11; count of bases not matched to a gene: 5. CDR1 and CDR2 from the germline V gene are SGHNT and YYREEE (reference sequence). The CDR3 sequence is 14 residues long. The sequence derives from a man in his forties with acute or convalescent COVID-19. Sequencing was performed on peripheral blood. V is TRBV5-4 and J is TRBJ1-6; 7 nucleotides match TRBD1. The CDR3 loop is CASSLDRGTAPLHF. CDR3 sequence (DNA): TGTGCCAGCAGCTTGGACAGGGGAACAGCACCCCTCCACTTT. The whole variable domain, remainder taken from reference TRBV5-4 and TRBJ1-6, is ETGVTQSPTHLIKTRGQQVTLRCSSQSGHNTVSWYQQALGQGPQFIFQYYREEENGRGNFPPRFSGLQFPNYSSELNVNALELDDSALYLCASSLDRGTAPLHFGNGTRLTVT.